This T cell receptor beta chain was sequenced during a study of CD8 T cells in ankylosing spondylitis. Germline CDR1 and CDR2: LGHNA and YSLEER. The V and J ends lost 1 base and 10 bases respectively, with 16 bases between them. The CDR3 runs to 14 residues. General study findings and limits: Disease-associated clones were CD8+ and fairly uncommon in peripheral blood. Earlier reports found some motif variants in synovial fluid and blood in reactive arthritis. In ankylosing spondylitis patients, matched synovial fluid reportedly showed significant enrichment of disease-linked clones. Apparently characteristic of ankylosing spondylitis blood was a TCR beta motif (eight highly homologous variants).

MiXCR, run by TCRdb on the 5' RACE reads, gives a single entry per CDR3 protein. Of over 700,000 distinct CDR3 sequences in the sample, roughly 19% were seen once. At least ten counts were recorded for this clonotype. The antigen remains undetermined. The source material was blood, either unsorted or a sorted T cell fraction (not recorded which). This TCR came from a male donor with ankylosing spondylitis. The J gene is TRBJ2-5, the V gene TRBV4-3; a weak D match, TRBD2 (6 bases). The CDR3 sequence: CASSQARETGVQYF. The CDR3 DNA reads TGCGCCAGCAGCCAAGCAAGGGAGACGGGGGTCCAGTACTTC.